The 7 T cell receptor beta chains listed next were all sequenced from one sample in a study of T cell clonality in common variable immunodeficiency. Study conclusions and caveats: Reportedly, TCR beta sequences from common variable immunodeficiency showed fewer deletions and N-nucleotide insertions.

Only in-frame clones appear in the TCRdb table, and some are missing; sequencing was by immunoSEQ multiplex PCR. The table for this sample gives around 15,000 clones. The antigens for these receptors are not known. Material: peripheral blood mononuclear cells. The origin of the receptors is a human donor with common variable immunodeficiency.

For this clone: With the read ending 3 residues before the CDR3 end, the germline J gene is used to fill in that end. The rearrangement uses TRBV12-3 or TRBV12-4 and TRBJ2-3; D is uncertain. V was cut by 7 bases and J by 6 bases, with 11 bases left in between. There are 12 residues in the CDR3. The CDR3 DNA, read in part, is TGTGCCAGCACTACCGGGTGGGATACG. The encoded protein is CASTTGWDT. In full, the CDR3 is CASTTGWDTQYF.

Of note for this clone: The read ends 3 residues before the CDR3 terminus; that terminus is restored from the germline J gene. J is TRBJ2-7 and V is TRBV10-2, with 8 bases identical to TRBD1. CDR1 and CDR2 (germline): WSHSY, SAAADI. V trimming: 3 bases; J trimming: 5 bases; junction bases outside the gene matches: 6. This CDR3 comprises 14 residues. CDR3 bases read: TGCGCCAGCAGTGACGGACAGGGTTTACACGAG. It yields the protein CASSDGQGLHE. The whole CDR3 protein reads CASSDGQGLHEQYF.

Measured by frequency, this clone is medium-sized. The read terminates 3 residues before the CDR3 end, so the remaining end is supplied by the germline J gene. V usage is TRBV13 and J usage is TRBJ2-4, with TRBD1 as a possible D gene (6 bases). The CDR3 spans 14 residues. The germline V gene encodes CDR1 PRHDT and CDR2 FYEKMQ (reference sequence). The CDR3 here is CASSSYRDTTFQYF. CDR3 DNA, as far as it was read: TGTGCCAGCAGCTCCTATAGGGACACCACGTTT.

A remark on this clone: The DNA ends 3 residues before the CDR3 does, and the rest of the CDR3 is filled in from the germline J gene. The chain couples TRBV20-1 to TRBJ2-2, with a possible D match to TRBD1 (6 bases). This CDR3 comprises 14 residues. The germline gives CDR1 DFQATT, CDR2 SNEGSKA (reference sequence). V gave up 5 bases and J gave up 6 bases, with 16 bases separating them. The CDR3 reads CSASRGIFSGELFF. The CDR3 DNA, read in part, is TGCAGTGCTTCCAGGGGTATCTTCTCCGGGGAG.

Points on this clone: The CDR3 end is not reached by the read, which stops 3 residues before it; the germline J gene fills it in. The chain is built from TRBV19 and TRBJ2-7, with 7 bases that match TRBD1. Germline trimming cut 3 bases from V and 6 bases from J; bases unmatched to any gene: 5. This CDR3 comprises 13 residues. Germline V gives CDR1 LNHDA, CDR2 SQIVND (reference sequence). The CDR3 region is CASSIDRVGEQYF. The part of the CDR3 DNA that was read is TGTGCCAGTAGTATTGACAGGGTGGGCGAG.

Its frequency marks this clone as medium-sized. The read finishes 3 residues shy of the CDR3 end, and the germline J gene is used to complete it. The V call is TRBV7-3, the J call TRBJ1-1, with unresolved D. Per the germline V gene, CDR1 is SGHTA and CDR2 is FQGTGA. This CDR3 has 13 amino acids. Trimming removed 5 bases at V and 5 bases at J, with 12 bases between. CDR3 residues: CASSLLAVTEAFF. The sequenced part of the CDR3 DNA is TGTGCCAGCAGCCTCCTAGCGGTAACTGAA.

A word on this clone: The CDR3 end lies 3 residues beyond the end of the read and is filled in from the germline J gene. J is TRBJ2-7 and V is TRBV2; possible D gene TRBD1, 5 bases. Per germline, CDR1 SNHLY and CDR2 FYNNEI. The CDR3 runs to 14 residues. The germline V and J ends were trimmed by 2 bases and 6 bases, with 14 bases remaining between them. The covered CDR3 bases are TGTGCCAGCAGTGAATGGGGCAGTCGGCGCGAG. Translated, it gives CASSEWGSRRE. The whole CDR3 reads CASSEWGSRREQYF.